A selection of T cell receptor beta chains follows, all from one sample in a study of patients and donors after allogeneic stem cell transplantation. TCRdb analysed the RT-PCR reads with MiXCR anew, one entry per CDR3 protein. The sample has some 10,000 distinct CDR3 sequences, 22% seen once; the top ten hold roughly 55%. Sequencing used blood, either unsorted or a sorted T cell fraction (not recorded which). These receptors were obtained from a human donor who was either an allogeneic HSCT recipient or a stem cell or donor lymphocyte infusion donor (not recorded which). It is not recorded whose cells these are; they may come from a transplant donor. The CDR3 runs from the conserved cysteine through the conserved F or W. Each record gives: V gene, J gene, clone size, CDR3 protein. Only some rows state a clone size, as once, few, many or a class for expanded clones.

TRBV14,TRBJ2-3,many,CASSQPRAGRSVADTQYF
TRBV20-1,TRBJ1-6,many,CSALAGGDRMNSPLHF
TRBV5-1,TRBJ1-2,many,CASSLGDRPTLYGYTF
TRBV7-3,TRBJ1-2,.,CASSLRQKDGYTF
TRBV9,TRBJ1-2,few,CASSVGTPNYGYTF
TRBV7-9,TRBJ1-3,.,CASRWNPGTIYF
TRBV7-6,TRBJ2-5,many,CASSLTQEYQETQYF
TRBV15,TRBJ2-1,few,CATSRVRGEQFF
TRBV9,TRBJ2-2,.,CASSVSNTGELFF
TRBV6-5,TRBJ2-5,.,CASRDRNQETQYF
TRBV18,TRBJ1-4,few,CASSPPKYREAEKLFF
TRBV12-3/TRBV12-4,TRBJ1-5,.,CASSLVDNQPQHF
TRBV3-1,TRBJ2-5,few,CASSQRVLGETQYF
TRBV21-1,TRBJ1-6,many,CASKGGACNSPLHF
TRBV6-5,TRBJ2-1,few,CASSYGQVENEQFF
TRBV7-9,TRBJ1-4,.,CASSSTGEKNEKLFF
TRBV20-1,TRBJ1-2,few,CSVMPGYGYTF
TRBV10-3,TRBJ2-3,.,CATGIGGVADTQYF
TRBV5-1,TRBJ2-7,.,CASSLGDRTYEQYF
TRBV6-6,TRBJ2-1,few,CASSFLAGQFF
TRBV3-1,TRBJ2-7,.,CASSLTPIIRDSYEQYF
TRBV7-9,TRBJ1-2,.,CASSLQSPEVYGYTF
TRBV6-5,TRBJ1-3,.,CASSYSRSGGNTIYF
TRBV20-1,TRBJ1-4,.,CSARSSRDNEKLFF
TRBV5-1,TRBJ2-3,many,CASSGGEGTDTQYF
TRBV7-8,TRBJ1-2,.,CASSSLDREGYGYTF
TRBV11-1,TRBJ2-5,.,CASSLLLDHQETQYF
TRBV5-1,TRBJ2-7,few,CASSQTPPGTGYEQYF
TRBV6-2/TRBV6-3,TRBJ1-5,.,CAGGSDDQPQHF
TRBV5-5,TRBJ1-2,.,CASTIPGGDGYTF
TRBV24-1,TRBJ2-1,medium-sized,CATTGPYNEQFF
TRBV7-6,TRBJ2-3,.,CASSFSDTDTQYF
TRBV29-1,TRBJ1-2,many,CSVEDRQKGGYTF
TRBV9,TRBJ2-2,.,CASSSANTGELFF
TRBV10-2,TRBJ2-2,.,CASSAVGPGELFF
TRBV12-3/TRBV12-4,TRBJ1-5,many,CASSLSSWNTSQNQPQHF
TRBV20-1,TRBJ1-2,few,CSASSSIDRFYGYTF
TRBV19,TRBJ1-1,few,CASRLGGAGWNTEAFF
TRBV7-6,TRBJ2-2,medium-sized,CASSLGGAGELFF
TRBV15,TRBJ2-1,.,CATSRASLAGQNEQFF
TRBV5-6,TRBJ2-3,medium-sized,CASSLVGTSTDTQYF
TRBV5-1,TRBJ2-2,many,CASSRVVDGTGELFF
TRBV20-1,TRBJ2-3,many,CSARTSRVSTDTQYF
TRBV6-5,TRBJ1-6,.,CASSFAGALSGSPLHF
TRBV20-1,TRBJ2-7,many,CSARKGQNSYEQYF
TRBV5-1,TRBJ2-1,.,CASSREQGASYNEQFF
TRBV7-9,TRBJ2-3,few,CASSLSGMVDTQYF
TRBV30,TRBJ2-3,few,CAWSVPSVGASTDTQYF
TRBV10-3,TRBJ1-1,few,CAISERLGTANTEAFF
TRBV7-2,TRBJ2-5,.,CASSLVRGLGETQYF
TRBV9,TRBJ2-3,.,CASSVAGGRGDTQYF
TRBV25-1,TRBJ2-7,few,CASSEAPTYEQYF
TRBV6-1,TRBJ2-7,.,CASRRSGQDTYEQYF
TRBV23-1,TRBJ2-7,few,CASSPKTADSFSYEQYF
TRBV27,TRBJ1-2,many,CASSGYRGGGVDYGYTF